This T cell receptor beta chain was observed in a study of OX40 agonist ivuxolimab in advanced cancers. Repertoires were generated with immunoSEQ multiplex PCR, while TCRdb's copy carries only in-frame clones and drops some. The table records 74,000 or so clones, about 92% of them present only once. Findings and limits, study-wide: Some nonresponders also had low normalized T-cell clonal expansion. Within 6 weeks, CD4+ and CD8+ blood T cells expanded clonally at 0.1 to 3.0 mg/kg.

Germline values: CDR1 SGHDN, CDR2 FVKESK. The CDR3 contains 16 residues. Between the trimmed V and J ends, which lost 0 bases and 4 bases, there was a span of 10 bases. Comment on this clone: The target antigen is unknown.

The sample here was CD4+ or CD8+ T cells sorted from blood, taken in a trial of the OX40 agonist ivuxolimab. V usage is TRBV14 and J usage is TRBJ2-6; a weak D match, TRBD1 (5 bases). The receptor was isolated from an adult with an advanced solid tumor such as melanoma, head and neck, liver or kidney cancer. The chain's CDR3 is CASSQDPGSGANVLTF. CDR3 DNA: TGTGCCAGCAGCCAAGACCCAGGGTCAGGGGCCAACGTCCTGACTTTC.